The rows below give T cell receptor beta chains drawn from one sample of a study of T cell changes during pregnancy in multiple sclerosis. Using immunoSEQ multiplex PCR, the repertoire was profiled, and TCRdb retains in-frame clones only, with some absent. The table has tens of thousands of clones, over 80% seen once. The sequenced sample consisted of peripheral blood. These receptors all stem from a female donor with multiple sclerosis, enrolled in a pregnancy study. Both conserved end residues are part of each CDR3. D genes are given only for firm matches. Only part of the rows carry a size: once, few, many, or a class if the clone is expanded.

d_gene	j_gene	v_gene	abundance	CDR3aa	CDR3nt
-	TRBJ2-1	TRBV30	once	CAWTPRTGSRSYNEQFF	TGTGCCTGGACCCCCAGGACCGGGAGTCGGTCCTACAATGAGCAGTTCTTC
-	TRBJ1-2	TRBV6-4	-	CASSDSLGPSYGYTF	TGTGCCAGCAGTGACTCACTCGGCCCCTCCTATGGCTACACCTTC
-	TRBJ1-1	TRBV19	-	CASSILGLAEAFF	TGTGCCAGTAGTATCCTAGGACTGGCTGAAGCTTTCTTT
-	TRBJ2-3	TRBV18	-	CATDLGTHTDTQYF	TGTGCCACCGACCTAGGGACTCACACAGATACGCAGTATTTT
-	TRBJ1-5	TRBV29-1	-	CSVRPGLNQPQHF	TGCAGCGTTAGGCCGGGCCTCAATCAGCCCCAGCATTTT
TRBD2	TRBJ2-2	TRBV5-1	-	CASSSGQLAGYTGELFF	TGCGCCAGCAGCTCGGGACAACTAGCGGGGTACACCGGGGAGCTGTTTTTT
-	TRBJ2-3	TRBV19	-	CASSKYRSLSTDTQYF	TGTGCCAGTAGTAAATACAGGTCATTGAGCACAGATACGCAGTATTTT
-	TRBJ1-1	TRBV7-2	-	CASSLIVDTEAFF	TGTGCCAGCAGCCTCATCGTCGATACTGAAGCTTTCTTT
-	TRBJ2-7	TRBV19	-	CASSISGLGSYEQYF	TGTGCCAGTAGTATCTCGGGGCTGGGGTCCTACGAGCAGTACTTC
-	TRBJ2-4	TRBV2	-	CASSAGSSKNIQYF	TGTGCCAGCAGTGCGGGGTCGTCCAAAAACATTCAGTACTTC
-	TRBJ2-1	TRBV7-2	-	CASSLSKSFNEQFF	TGTGCCAGCAGCTTAAGTAAGTCGTTCAATGAGCAGTTCTTC
TRBD1	TRBJ2-7	TRBV18	-	CASSLGQGGNYEQYF	TGTGCCAGCTCACTGGGACAGGGAGGAAACTACGAGCAGTACTTC
-	TRBJ2-6	TRBV6-1	once	CASSEGVSGANVLTF	TGTGCCAGCAGTGAAGGGGTCTCTGGGGCCAACGTCCTGACTTTC
-	TRBJ1-4	TRBV7-9	-	CASSLGRIPNEKLFF	TGTGCCAGCAGCTTAGGAAGGATTCCAAATGAAAAACTGTTTTTT
-	TRBJ1-1	TRBV7-9	-	CASSLGGGWTEAFF	TGTGCCAGCAGCTTAGGGGGAGGTTGGACTGAAGCTTTCTTT
-	TRBJ1-1	TRBV7-8	-	CASSLALMNTEAFF	TGTGCCAGCAGCTTAGCTCTAATGAACACTGAAGCTTTCTTT
TRBD1	TRBJ1-4	TRBV5-1	-	CASSPGQLNEKLFF	TGCGCCAGCAGCCCGGGACAGCTTAATGAAAAACTGTTTTTT
TRBD2	TRBJ2-7	TRBV29-1	-	CSVMRAGGPVNEQYF	TGCAGCGTTATGAGGGCGGGAGGGCCTGTCAACGAGCAGTACTTC
TRBD2	TRBJ2-1	TRBV18	-	CASSPSGGRANNEQFF	TGTGCCAGCTCACCATCGGGAGGGAGGGCGAACAATGAGCAGTTCTTC
TRBD1	TRBJ2-4	TRBV30	-	CAWSFSGGMDIQYF	TGTGCCTGGAGCTTTTCAGGGGGCATGGACATTCAGTACTTC
-	TRBJ1-1	TRBV30	-	CAWSVRGNTEAFF	TGTGCCTGGAGTGTTAGGGGGAACACTGAAGCTTTCTTT
TRBD1	TRBJ1-2	TRBV28	-	CASNAQGASGDIKDTF	TGTGCCAGCAACGCACAGGGGGCTTCGGGAGATATTAAGGACACCTTC
-	TRBJ1-3	TRBV28	-	CASSLLGRRGNTIYF	TGTGCCAGCAGTTTGTTGGGGCGCCGTGGAAACACCATATATTTT
-	TRBJ2-5	TRBV28	-	CASSFRSAKETQYF	TGTGCCAGCAGTTTCAGGTCCGCCAAAGAGACCCAGTACTTC
-	TRBJ2-7	TRBV4-3	-	CASSQEAGNYPYEQYF	TGCGCCAGCAGCCAAGAGGCAGGCAACTATCCCTACGAGCAGTACTTC
-	TRBJ2-7	TRBV10-3	-	CAIRETRGEQYF	TGTGCCATCAGAGAAACTAGGGGGGAGCAGTACTTC
-	TRBJ2-7	TRBV2	-	CASSRSLWDYEQYF	TGTGCCAGCAGTAGGAGCCTGTGGGACTACGAGCAGTACTTC